This TCR beta chain stems from a study of T cells in Graves' hyperthyroidism and ophthalmopathy. This CDR3 is built from 13 residues. Germline CDR1 reads SGHAT; CDR2 reads FQNNGV. V was trimmed by 6 bases and J by 8 bases, leaving 11 bases between them. Amplified regions were TCR beta CDR3 sequences from RNA transcripts. Primed by the HTBI set, a first-round RT-PCR was run on the TCR CDR3. TCRdb re-called the multiplex PCR reads through MiXCR, storing one row per CDR3 protein. Here the sample spans around 620,000 distinct CDR3 sequences, around 42% being singletons. This receptor was identified in an adult woman with Graves' disease, either hyperthyroidism or ophthalmopathy (not recorded which). The chain has TRBV11-2 and TRBJ1-6; D gene uncertain. Sequenced input: peripheral blood or thyroid tissue (not recorded which). CDR3 in DNA: TGTGCCAGCAGTTCCCTGGTCGATTCACCCCTCCACTTT. This sequence encodes CASSSLVDSPLHF.